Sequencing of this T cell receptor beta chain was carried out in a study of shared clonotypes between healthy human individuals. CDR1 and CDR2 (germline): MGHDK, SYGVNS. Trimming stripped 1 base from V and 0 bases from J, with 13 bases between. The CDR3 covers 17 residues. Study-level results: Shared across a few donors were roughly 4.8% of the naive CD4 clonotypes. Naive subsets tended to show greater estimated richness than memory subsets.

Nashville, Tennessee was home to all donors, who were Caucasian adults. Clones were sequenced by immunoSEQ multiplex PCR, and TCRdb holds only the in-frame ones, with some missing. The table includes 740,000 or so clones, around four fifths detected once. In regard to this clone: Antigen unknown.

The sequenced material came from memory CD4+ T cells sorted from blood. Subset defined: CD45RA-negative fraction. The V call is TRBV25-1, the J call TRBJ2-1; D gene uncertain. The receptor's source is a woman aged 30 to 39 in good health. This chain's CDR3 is CASSESLGESSYNEQFF. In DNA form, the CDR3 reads TGTGCCAGCAGTGAATCCCTCGGAGAGAGCTCCTACAATGAGCAGTTCTTC.